This is a list of T cell receptor beta chains from one sample in a study of regulatory T cells in long-lasting Graves disease. Using its own MiXCR run on the multiplex PCR reads, TCRdb lists one record per CDR3 protein. The sample yields about 540,000 distinct CDR3 sequences, roughly 12% seen once. These same records also appear under a second study, on T cells in Graves' hyperthyroidism and ophthalmopathy.

The input for sequencing was peripheral blood mononuclear cells (PBMCs), taken at new diagnosis, from a patient treated with antithyroid drugs. The receptor set was obtained from a man aged 25-45 years with Graves disease. CDR3s include the opening cysteine and the closing phenylalanine or tryptophan. The D gene is left open where the match is weak. Where a row states a size, it is once, few, many or the class of an expanded clone; other rows omit it.

V gene	D gene	clone size	J gene	CDR3 DNA	CDR3 protein
TRBV20-1	-	many	TRBJ2-7	TGCAGTGCTAGCCGGGACCCTGACGAGCAGTACTTC	CSASRDPDEQYF
TRBV18	-	many	TRBJ2-3	TGTGCCAGCAGCCCGGGGGATACGCAGTATTTT	CASSPGDTQYF
TRBV10-2	TRBD1	many	TRBJ2-7	TGCGCCAGCAGTGAGGAGACAGGGGGACTTCTTACCTACGAGCAGTACTTC	CASSEETGGLLTYEQYF
TRBV10-1	TRBD2	-	TRBJ2-3	TGCGCCAGCAGTGCCGGGACTAGCGGGAGAGATACGCAGTATTTT	CASSAGTSGRDTQYF
TRBV20-1	TRBD2	-	TRBJ2-5	TGCAGTGCCGCTAGCGGGAGTGAGACCCAGTACTTC	CSAASGSETQYF
TRBV19	TRBD2	-	TRBJ2-1	TGTGCCAGTAGTATTCTAGCGGGAGGGCCGTACGAGCAGTTCTTC	CASSILAGGPYEQFF
TRBV27	TRBD2	many	TRBJ2-7	TGTGCCAGCAGTATCTACAGCGGGAGCCGCTCCTACGAGCAGTACTTC	CASSIYSGSRSYEQYF
TRBV28	-	few	TRBJ2-4	TGTGCCAGCAGTTTACCAGGGGACATTCAGTACTTC	CASSLPGDIQYF
TRBV29-1	-	many	TRBJ2-7	TGCAGCGTTGGACGCGGGACAGCGAACTACGAGCAGTACTTC	CSVGRGTANYEQYF
TRBV24-1	-	many	TRBJ2-1	TGTGCCACCAGTGATTTGGAGGGTCGGTTCTTC	CATSDLEGRFF
TRBV12-3/TRBV12-4	-	many	TRBJ2-1	TGTGCCAGCGGGACTTACAATGAGCAGTTCTTC	CASGTYNEQFF
TRBV5-5	-	many	TRBJ1-2	TGTGCCAGCAGCTTGCCCGGTACAGGGCATGAGAGCTACACCTTC	CASSLPGTGHESYTF
TRBV20-1	-	many	TRBJ1-4	TGCAGTGCTGTCCCCGGGTCCGGGAAAGAAAAACTGTTTTTT	CSAVPGSGKEKLFF
TRBV29-1	-	-	TRBJ1-5	TGCAGCGTTTGGGCCGGAAATAATCAGCCCCAGCATTTT	CSVWAGNNQPQHF
TRBV18	-	few	TRBJ2-7	TGTGCCAGCTCACCGGATAGGGAATATACCTACGAGCAGTACTTC	CASSPDREYTYEQYF
TRBV29-1	-	many	TRBJ1-2	TGCAGCAGCGACACAAACTATGGCTACACCTTC	CSSDTNYGYTF
TRBV5-1	-	many	TRBJ2-1	TGTGCCAGCAGCACGGGGGATGAGCAGTTCTTC	CASSTGDEQFF
TRBV19	TRBD2	-	TRBJ2-7	TGTGCCAGTAGCCCACTTAGCGGGGGCCCCTACGAGCAGTACTTC	CASSPLSGGPYEQYF
TRBV13	-	many	TRBJ2-1	TGTGCCAGCAGCTTAGTTGCCAATGAGCAGTTCTTC	CASSLVANEQFF
TRBV10-3	-	many	TRBJ2-2	TGTGCCATCAGTGAGAGGGGCGGCAACGCGAACACCGGGGAGCTGTTTTTT	CAISERGGNANTGELFF